This is a list of T cell receptor beta chains from one sample in a study of T cell responses to AZD1222 COVID-19 vaccine. The data were produced by immunoSEQ multiplex PCR, yet TCRdb's version contains in-frame clones alone and is incomplete. This table has some 120,000 clones, about 93% appearing once. The sample consisted of peripheral blood, taken 28 days after the second dose of the MenACWY control vaccine. All receptors come from an adult who received the MenACWY meningococcal vaccine as a control. The CDR3 runs from the conserved cysteine through the conserved F or W. Fields, in order: J gene, V gene, clone size, D gene, CDR3 DNA, CDR3 protein. A D gene is named only where the DNA matches it firmly. Not every row has a clone size; where given, it reads once, few, many or a size class.

TRBJ2-5	TRBV3-1/TRBV3-2	NA	NA	TGTGCCAGCAGCTACCCGGGTATCCAAGAGACCCAGTACTTC	CASSYPGIQETQYF
TRBJ1-6	TRBV6-5	NA	NA	TGTGCCAGCATTTCCAGGGATAATTCACCCCTCCACTTT	CASISRDNSPLHF
TRBJ1-2	TRBV3-1/TRBV3-2	NA	NA	TGTGCCAGCAGATTGTCAGGGACCTATGGCTACACCTTC	CASRLSGTYGYTF
TRBJ1-1	TRBV18	NA	TRBD1	TGTGCCAGCTCACCGACGGACAGGGATCACACTGAAGCTTTCTTT	CASSPTDRDHTEAFF
TRBJ1-2	TRBV14	NA	TRBD1	TGTGCCAGCAGCCAACGGGGACAGACCCATGGCTACACCTTC	CASSQRGQTHGYTF
TRBJ1-1	TRBV25-1	NA	NA	TGTGCCAGCAGTCCGGAGGGGGCTGAAGCTTTCTTT	CASSPEGAEAFF
TRBJ2-7	TRBV6-5	NA	TRBD2	TGTGCCAGCAGGGGAGCGGGAAATAGCTACGAGCAGTACTTC	CASRGAGNSYEQYF
TRBJ1-4	TRBV30	once	TRBD1	TGTGCCTGGAGAGACAGGGGTAATGAAAAACTGTTTTTT	CAWRDRGNEKLFF
TRBJ1-1	TRBV12-3/TRBV12-4	NA	NA	TGTGCCAGCAGTTTTGGGGCTGGGACTGAAGCTTTCTTT	CASSFGAGTEAFF
TRBJ1-4	TRBV7-9	NA	TRBD1	TGTGCCAGCAGAGAACAGGGGGGAGGTGAAAAACTGTTTTTT	CASREQGGGEKLFF
TRBJ1-1	TRBV28	NA	NA	TGTGCCAGCAGCCCCCTGGTGGGCGGGGACACTGAAGCTTTCTTT	CASSPLVGGDTEAFF
TRBJ1-4	TRBV27	NA	TRBD1	TGTGCCAGCAGTCACAAAGGGGGCACTAATGAAAAACTGTTTTTT	CASSHKGGTNEKLFF
TRBJ2-3	TRBV27	once	NA	TGTGCCAGCAGCCGGCCCCCTGGGGATACGCAGTATTTT	CASSRPPGDTQYF
TRBJ2-1	TRBV7-2	NA	NA	TGTGCCAGCAGCTTTTCACAGTCCTACAATGAGCAGTTCTTC	CASSFSQSYNEQFF
TRBJ1-1	TRBV5-1	NA	NA	TGCGCCAGCAGCTTGGTTGCAGGGAGCGAGGGTGAAGCTTTCTTT	CASSLVAGSEGEAFF
TRBJ2-1	TRBV24-1	NA	TRBD1	TGTGCCACCAGTGGTCAGGGACAGGGGGCCTCCTACAATGAGCAGTTCTTC	CATSGQGQGASYNEQFF
TRBJ1-6	TRBV30	NA	NA	TGTGCCTATGGGGGAGACTCCTATAATTCACCCCTCCACTTT	CAYGGDSYNSPLHF
TRBJ1-2	TRBV5-6	NA	TRBD1	TGTGCCAGCAGCTCGGGGCCCAGGGGGGACAACTATGGCTACACCTTC	CASSSGPRGDNYGYTF
TRBJ2-1	TRBV19	NA	TRBD2	TGTGCCAGCCTAAACCGGGCTAGCGGGTACAATGAGCAGTTCTTC	CASLNRASGYNEQFF
TRBJ2-7	TRBV29-1	NA	TRBD2	TGCAGCGTTGTTGGGGGGGCCTACGAGCAGTACTTC	CSVVGGAYEQYF
TRBJ2-3	TRBV14	NA	NA	TGTGCCAGCAGCCACGTTACGGGCCGGGGTACGCAGTATTTT	CASSHVTGRGTQYF
TRBJ1-6	TRBV7-9	few	TRBD1	TGTGCCAGCAGCTTAGATCCAGGACAGGGCAATTCACCCCTCCACTTT	CASSLDPGQGNSPLHF
TRBJ1-3	TRBV21-1	few	NA	TGTGCCAGCAGCAAAGGGGAGGGTAGCTCTGGAAACACCATATATTTT	CASSKGEGSSGNTIYF
TRBJ2-3	TRBV7-2	NA	NA	TGTGCCAGCAGCTTAGAACTAGCCTCGGCAGATACGCAGTATTTT	CASSLELASADTQYF
TRBJ2-3	TRBV6-5	NA	TRBD1	TGTGCCCCGAACGGACAGGGGCCAGATACGCAGTATTTT	CAPNGQGPDTQYF
TRBJ1-1	TRBV7-9	NA	NA	TGTGCCAGCAGCCCCCCAGGGATCTCCAACACTGAAGCTTTCTTT	CASSPPGISNTEAFF
TRBJ2-7	TRBV7-8	NA	NA	TGTGCCAGCAGCGGAAGGACAGCCGCCTACGAGCAGTACTTC	CASSGRTAAYEQYF
TRBJ2-5	TRBV24-1	once	NA	TGTGCCACCAGTGAGGCAGGGCTACAAGAGACCCAGTACTTC	CATSEAGLQETQYF
TRBJ2-7	TRBV6-1	medium-sized	TRBD2	TGTGCCAGCAGTGATACTGGTAGCGGGCCCTACGAGCAGTACTTC	CASSDTGSGPYEQYF
TRBJ1-1	TRBV4-1	NA	TRBD1	TGCGCCAGCAGCCAACCGGGACAGGGGAACACTGAAGCTTTCTTT	CASSQPGQGNTEAFF
TRBJ2-2	TRBV11-2	NA	TRBD2	TGTGCCAGCAGCTTAGATTTTCGACTAGCTAGCACCGGGGAGCTGTTTTTT	CASSLDFRLASTGELFF
TRBJ2-5	TRBV2	NA	NA	TGTGCCAGCAGTGGGCTGCGGGACCAAGAGACCCAGTACTTC	CASSGLRDQETQYF
TRBJ2-1	TRBV7-2	NA	NA	TGTGCCAGCAGCGCCGGGAGCCCCCTCTACAATGAGCAGTTCTTC	CASSAGSPLYNEQFF
TRBJ1-6	TRBV4-3	few	TRBD1	TGCGCCAGCAGCCAAGAGGGGACAGTAAATTCACCCCTCCACTTT	CASSQEGTVNSPLHF
TRBJ2-6	TRBV7-2	NA	NA	TGTGCCAGCAGCTTATGGGTGTCCGGGGCCAACGTCCTGACTTTC	CASSLWVSGANVLTF
TRBJ2-1	TRBV28	NA	NA	TGTGCCAGCAGTTTGGGGGGGCTTAACTCCTACAATGAGCAGTTCTTC	CASSLGGLNSYNEQFF
TRBJ2-7	TRBV5-1	once	NA	TGCGCCAGCAGCTTGGCTGCTAGCGCGGACCCCTACGAGCAGTACTTC	CASSLAASADPYEQYF
TRBJ2-2	TRBV5-1	once	TRBD2	TGCGCCAGCAGCTTGGCACGACTAGCGGGAGGGAACACCGGGGAGCTGTTTTTT	CASSLARLAGGNTGELFF
TRBJ2-7	TRBV28	NA	TRBD1	TGTGCCAGCAGTAATCCCGGGACAGGGTCCGCCTTC	CASSNPGTGSAF
TRBJ2-2	TRBV4-1	NA	NA	TGCGCCAGCAGCCAAATCGGAATCGTCGCCCGAGGCACCGGGGAGCTGTTTTTT	CASSQIGIVARGTGELFF
TRBJ2-1	TRBV5-1	NA	NA	TGCGCCAGCAGCTTACACATGGAATACAATGAGCAGTTCTTC	CASSLHMEYNEQFF
TRBJ1-1	TRBV15	NA	TRBD1	TGTGCCACCAGCAACCGGGACAGGGGAGGCGCTGAAGCTTTCTTT	CATSNRDRGGAEAFF
TRBJ2-1	TRBV6-5	NA	TRBD2	TGTGCCAGCAGTTTTCTAGCGGTAAGCTCCTACAATGAGCAGTTCTTC	CASSFLAVSSYNEQFF